This T cell receptor beta chain came from a study of shared clonotypes between healthy human individuals. The authors' processing: ImmunoSEQ supplied junction-only sequences lacking quality scores, so filtering was different. The protocol was immunoSEQ multiplex PCR, while the TCRdb copy is restricted to in-frame clones and leaves out a portion. Clone size and the V and J calls come from that table; the DNA yielded D and trimming. The sample has 2 million to 2.5 million clones; approximately 95% are singletons. The sequencing input was naive CD4+ T cells from PBMCs. The subset is: CD45RA+ positively selected. The TCR comes from a man aged 18-30 years in good health. Some clones in this sample may be carry-over from other donors' samples.

The CDR3 DNA follows: TGTGCCAGCTCACCAAACAGGGGGCGATCCGGGGAGCTGTTTTTT. It specifies CASSPNRGRSGELFF. The V gene is TRBV18, the J gene TRBJ2-2; 9 nucleotides agree with TRBD1. V lost 2 bases, J lost 6 bases, and 4 bases stayed unmatched. Germline CDR1 KGHSH, CDR2 LQKENI. This CDR3 spans 15 amino acids.